This TCR beta chain originates from a study of human T cells and chemical hapten exposure. The CDR3 covers 11 residues. V lost 11 bases and J 6 bases, leaving 13 bases between the germline ends. Germline V lookup: CDR1 LNHDA, CDR2 SQIVND (reference sequence). A remark on this clonotype: Its antigen is unknown.

Whole-study findings and limits: There was no change with DPC sensitization in TCRs above 1 in 1000 frequency.

Time point: pre-sensitization, week 0. The treatment is: therapeutic diphenylcyclopropenone sensitization with weekly scalp DPC. Using its own MiXCR run on the RACE reads, TCRdb lists one record per CDR3 protein. The sample holds about 350,000 distinct CDR3 sequences, around 5% seen once. The sample was whole blood, taken in connection with sensitization to the hapten diphenylcyclopropenone (DPC). J is TRBJ1-2 and V is TRBV19; possibly TRBD1 for D (5 bases). The TCR originated in a young woman with alopecia areata. Some clones in this sample may be carry-over from other donors' samples. CDR3: CAQRGGDGYTF. CDR3 nucleotides: TGTGCCCAACGGGGGGGAGATGGCTACACCTTC.